The text below deals with one T cell receptor (beta chain). The antigen remains unidentified. Naive CD8 populations comprised CD45RO-negative cells positively selected for CCR7, excluding terminally differentiated effector memory CD45RA+ cells. When replicate PCRs were run on sorted subsets, they used approximately 0.2 ug DNA, around 33,000 T cell genomes. Generated by immunoSEQ multiplex PCR, the TCRdb table keeps only in-frame clones and is missing some. The profile shows around 2,100,000 clones, approximately 95% of them singletons. These data originate in a study of shared clonotypes between healthy human individuals. Study results and caveats: For sorted subsets, rarefaction showed incomplete sequencing despite large depth.

The clonotype originates from a man aged 18 to 30 in good health. Material: naive CD8+ T cells sorted from blood.

CDR3 sequence reads: CSVEGTGIGELFF. The DNA for the CDR3 is TGCAGCGTTGAAGGGACAGGGATCGGGGAGCTGTTTTTT. The V and J genes are TRBV29-1 and TRBJ2-2, with 8 bases aligning to TRBD1. The CDR3 covers 13 residues. Germline V CDR1 and CDR2: SQVTM, ANQGSEA. The trim removed 1 base at V and 7 bases at J, leaving 2 bases unmatched.